The 24 T cell receptor beta chains presented below share a single source sample, sequenced in a study of T cell changes during pregnancy in multiple sclerosis. Generated by immunoSEQ multiplex PCR, the TCRdb table keeps only in-frame clones and is missing some. The repertoire holds some 39,000 clones, 75% to 95% seen once, with 0.3% to 0.4% in the top ten. The sample consisted of CD4+ T cells from peripheral blood mononuclear cells, taken in the third trimester of pregnancy. These receptors were collected from a female donor in good health, enrolled as a control in a pregnancy study.

The rearrangement joins TRBV7-3 to TRBJ2-3; 12 nucleotides agree with TRBD1. Germline CDR1 and CDR2: SGHTA and FQGTGA. J lost 2 bases, V lost 0 bases, and 3 bases had no gene match. This CDR3 has 17 residues. Written as DNA, the CDR3 is TGTGCCAGCAGCTTAACGGGGACAGGGGGCCCCACAGATACGCAGTATTTT. Encoded protein: CASSLTGTGGPTDTQYF. Variable domain in full (rest from reference TRBV7-3 and TRBJ2-3): GAGVSQTPSNKVTEKGKYVELRCDPISGHTALYWYRQSLGQGPEFLIYFQGTGAADDSGLPNDRFFAVRPEGSVSTLKIQRTERGDSAVYLCASSLTGTGGPTDTQYFGPGTRLTVL.

The chain has TRBV2 and TRBJ1-2, with D maybe TRBD1 (6 bases). Looked up from germline, CDR1 is SNHLY and CDR2 is FYNNEI. With 6 bases removed from V and 0 bases from J, the gap between germline ends came to 20 bases. CDR3 length: 17 residues. This chain's CDR3 is CASSYDRYPGANYGYTF. The CDR3 DNA is TGTGCCAGCAGCTACGACAGGTACCCAGGAGCTAACTATGGCTACACCTTC.

The chain uses TRBV4-1 and TRBJ2-4; tentatively, D is TRBD1 (6 bases). The germline V and J ends were trimmed by 1 base and 0 bases, with 10 bases remaining between them. CDR1 and CDR2 (germline): MGHRA, YSYEKL. This CDR3 is 16 amino acids long. CDR3 sequence: CASSQVGAGAKNIQYF. CDR3 bases: TGCGCCAGCAGCCAAGTGGGGGCGGGAGCCAAAAACATTCAGTACTTC.

The chain is built from TRBV7-2 and TRBJ2-1; weak D call: TRBD1 (7 bases). The V gene's germline CDR1 is SGHTA and CDR2 FQGNSA. CDR3 size: 15 residues. V lost 1 base to trimming and J lost 6 bases, with 13 bases between them. CDR3: CASSLGGDRSNEQFF. Here the CDR3 DNA reads TGTGCCAGCAGCTTAGGGGGGGACAGATCCAATGAGCAGTTCTTC. The full variable domain, in which reference TRBV7-2 and TRBJ2-1 provide the parts outside the CDR3, is GAGVSQSPSNKVTEKGKDVELRCDPISGHTALYWYRQSLGQGLEFLIYFQGNSAPDKSGLPSDRFSAERTGGSVSTLTIQRTQQEDSAVYLCASSLGGDRSNEQFFGPGTRLTVL.

The chain uses TRBV11-2 and TRBJ2-7, with D possibly matching TRBD2 (5 bases). CDR3 length: 17 amino acids. V lost 5 bases and J 7 bases, leaving 27 bases between the germline ends. Germline CDR1 reads SGHAT; CDR2 reads FQNNGV. CDR3 sequence (DNA): TGTGCCAGCAGCCTCTCCCGGGAACTTAAGTCCCCGGGGGAGCAGTACTTC. It encodes CASSLSRELKSPGEQYF.

The genes are TRBV5-1 and TRBJ2-5; D gene unclear. Germline CDR1 reads SGHRS; CDR2 reads YFSETQ. The CDR3 runs 12 residues. Trimming left V 0 bases short and J 5 bases short, with 5 bases between. The CDR3 DNA reads as TGCGCCAGCAGCTTGGCTATGGAGACCCAGTACTTC. Translating gives CASSLAMETQYF.

This clone showed up just a few times. J is TRBJ2-2 and V is TRBV7-2, with TRBD2 identical over 12 bases. The CDR3 runs 18 residues. Germline loops: CDR1 SGHTA, CDR2 FQGNSA. The V segment lost 5 bases and the J segment 3 bases; nucleotides outside the gene matches: 10. The CDR3 reads CASSPILAGGSYTGELFF. CDR3 nucleotides: TGTGCCAGCAGCCCGATACTAGCGGGAGGTTCCTACACCGGGGAGCTGTTTTTT.

The rearrangement links TRBV25-1 to TRBJ2-1; D ambiguous. CDR1 is MGHDK and CDR2 is SYGVNS in the germline V gene. The CDR3 contains 15 residues. Between the trimmed V and J ends, which lost 6 bases and 2 bases, there was a span of 14 bases. CDR3 coding DNA: TGTGCCAGCAGCACGGCGGCGGTAACCTACAATGAGCAGTTCTTC. This encodes CASSTAAVTYNEQFF.

CDR3 sequence: CASSPGQGNTEAFF. The CDR3 bases are TGTGCCAGCTCACCCGGACAGGGGAACACTGAAGCTTTCTTT. The rearrangement joins TRBV18 to TRBJ1-1; TRBD1 matches 8 bases. CDR1 is KGHSH and CDR2 is LQKENI in the germline V gene. There are 14 residues in the CDR3. The ends lost 3 bases at V and 1 base at J; junction bases unmatched: 1.

The V and J genes are TRBV14 and TRBJ2-3; a possible D gene is TRBD2 (5 bases). V was cut by 3 bases and J by 3 bases, with 16 bases left in between. Germline CDR1 and CDR2: SGHDN and FVKESK. The CDR3 length is 16 residues. This CDR3 reads CASSQTHQTTTDTQYF. CDR3 bases: TGTGCCAGCAGCCAGACCCACCAGACTACAACAGATACGCAGTATTTT.

The rearrangement joins TRBV6-1 to TRBJ2-7; 7 nucleotides align to TRBD1. Per the germline V gene, CDR1 is MNHNS and CDR2 is SASEGT. The CDR3 length is 14 residues. Trimming removed 6 bases from V and 0 bases from J; junction bases left unmatched: 5. As DNA, the CDR3 is TGTGCCAGCAGACGGGACAGCCACTCCTACGAGCAGTACTTC. Protein: CASRRDSHSYEQYF.

The J gene is TRBJ2-3, the V gene TRBV11-3, with TRBD1 identical over 7 bases. The trim removed 5 bases at V and 6 bases at J, leaving 11 bases unmatched. The length of the CDR3 is 15 residues. Germline CDR1 reads SGHNT; CDR2 reads YENEEA. The DNA for the CDR3 is TGTGCCAGCAGCCCTTACGACAGGGATGGTGATACGCAGTATTTT. Translation: CASSPYDRDGDTQYF.

The chain joins TRBV6-1 to TRBJ2-7, with 10 bases that match TRBD1. Germline CDR1 MNHNS, CDR2 SASEGT. The V gene end was trimmed by 6 bases and the J gene end by 3 bases; junction bases not matched to a gene: 2. The CDR3 loop spans 13 amino acids. The CDR3 region has the DNA TGTGCCAGCAGCCGGGACAGGGGCTACGAGCAGTACTTC. It specifies CASSRDRGYEQYF.

This clone was found once. The chain links TRBV29-1 to TRBJ1-2; weak D call: TRBD1 (6 bases). Germline CDR1 is SQVTM and CDR2 is ANQGSEA. The CDR3 is 16 residues long. V lost 4 bases, J lost 3 bases, and 21 bases lay in between. The CDR3 is CSVGWRSTGYYYGYTF. CDR3 nucleotide sequence: TGCAGCGTTGGATGGCGAAGTACAGGGTATTACTATGGCTACACCTTC.

The chain combines TRBV10-3 with TRBJ1-2, with D perhaps TRBD1 (6 bases). Germline V lookup: CDR1 ENHRY, CDR2 SYGVKD. V shed 6 bases and J shed 2 bases, with 13 bases lying between them. The CDR3 sequence is 14 residues long. This CDR3 is CAISRTDTNYGYTF. CDR3 bases: TGTGCCATCAGCCGGACAGACACAAACTATGGCTACACCTTC.

The V and J genes are TRBV7-9 and TRBJ1-1; D not resolved. V lost 8 bases and J 4 bases, leaving 14 bases between the germline ends. The CDR3 has 13 amino acids. Germline V gene data show CDR1 as SEHNR and CDR2 as FQNEAQ (reference sequence). For the CDR3, the DNA is TGTGCCAGCTCCCCGGGGTGGGCCACTGAAGCTTTCTTT. As protein: CASSPGWATEAFF.

This chain links TRBV5-1 with TRBJ2-2; D might be TRBD1 (6 bases). The CDR3 loop spans 13 amino acids. The germline V and J ends were trimmed by 3 bases and 4 bases, with 7 bases remaining between them. The germline V gene has CDR1 SGHRS and CDR2 YFSETQ. CDR3 sequence reads: CASSSGATGELFF. Written as DNA, the CDR3 is TGCGCCAGCAGCTCAGGGGCCACCGGGGAGCTGTTTTTT.

The count of this clone is one. The rearrangement joins TRBV6-1 to TRBJ1-4, with TRBD1 identical over 9 bases. This CDR3 region has 15 residues. CDR1 and CDR2 from the germline V gene are MNHNS and SASEGT. V lost 6 bases, J lost 7 bases, and 9 bases stayed unmatched. The CDR3: CASSTPGQGFEKLFF. The CDR3 region has the DNA TGTGCCAGCAGCACCCCGGGACAGGGATTTGAAAAACTGTTTTTT.

This chain connects TRBV15 to TRBJ1-4; possibly TRBD1 for D (5 bases). CDR3 length: 16 amino acids. Germline V gene sequence: CDR1 LNHNV, CDR2 YYDKDF (reference sequence). V lost 0 bases to trimming and J lost 0 bases, with 8 bases between them. CDR3 nucleotides: TGTGCCACCAGCAGAGACCGGACAACAACTAATGAAAAACTGTTTTTT. It codes for CATSRDRTTTNEKLFF.

This clone was picked up one time. The chain carries TRBV18 and TRBJ1-2, with D hard to call. The CDR3 is 14 amino acids. V was pared by 6 bases and J by 0 bases, with 11 bases between. CDR1 KGHSH and CDR2 LQKENI come from the germline V gene. The CDR3 DNA reads TGTGCCAGCTCGACACTAGACACTAACTATGGCTACACCTTC. Encoded protein: CASSTLDTNYGYTF.

The V call is TRBV7-8, the J call TRBJ1-1; 8 bases are a match to TRBD1. The CDR3 runs 13 residues. V lost 3 bases and J lost 8; bases outside the gene matches: 5. Germline V gives CDR1 SGHVS, CDR2 FQNEAQ. CDR3 in amino acids: CASSFAGGDEAFF. Here the CDR3 DNA reads TGTGCCAGCAGCTTCGCAGGGGGCGACGAAGCTTTCTTT.

V and J are TRBV6-1 and TRBJ1-6, with TRBD1 matching over 7 bases. There are 14 residues in the CDR3. The junction had 8 bases not matched to a gene; V was cut back by 10 bases and J by 5 bases. In germline, CDR1 is MNHNS, CDR2 SASEGT. CDR3 DNA: TGTGCCACCTTAACCGGGACAGATAATTCACCCCTCCACTTT. Translation: CATLTGTDNSPLHF.

The genes are TRBV2 and TRBJ2-1; D may be TRBD1 (7 bases). Germline V gene sequence: CDR1 SNHLY, CDR2 FYNNEI. CDR3 length equals 15 residues. With 10 bases removed from V and 4 bases from J, the gap between germline ends came to 20 bases. The CDR3 spells CATQNRGGGYNEQFF. The CDR3 nucleotides read TGTGCCACGCAAAACAGGGGAGGTGGGTACAATGAGCAGTTCTTC. Complete variable domain (other parts from reference TRBV2 and TRBJ2-1): EPEVTQTPSHQVTQMGQEVILRCVPISNHLYFYWYRQILGQKVEFLVSFYNNEISEKSEIFDDQFSVERPDGSNFTLKIRSTKLEDSAMYFCATQNRGGGYNEQFFGPGTRLTVL.

CDR3 nucleotide sequence: TGCGCCAGCAGCCAAGTCCCCTCCGAGTCAGCGGGAGGTCACGAGCAGTACTTC. This codes for CASSQVPSESAGGHEQYF. The rearrangement joins TRBV4-1 to TRBJ2-7, with 9 bases aligning to TRBD2. This CDR3 contains 18 residues. V shed 1 base, J shed 5 bases, and the junction held 15 bases outside the gene matches. Germline V lookup: CDR1 MGHRA, CDR2 YSYEKL.